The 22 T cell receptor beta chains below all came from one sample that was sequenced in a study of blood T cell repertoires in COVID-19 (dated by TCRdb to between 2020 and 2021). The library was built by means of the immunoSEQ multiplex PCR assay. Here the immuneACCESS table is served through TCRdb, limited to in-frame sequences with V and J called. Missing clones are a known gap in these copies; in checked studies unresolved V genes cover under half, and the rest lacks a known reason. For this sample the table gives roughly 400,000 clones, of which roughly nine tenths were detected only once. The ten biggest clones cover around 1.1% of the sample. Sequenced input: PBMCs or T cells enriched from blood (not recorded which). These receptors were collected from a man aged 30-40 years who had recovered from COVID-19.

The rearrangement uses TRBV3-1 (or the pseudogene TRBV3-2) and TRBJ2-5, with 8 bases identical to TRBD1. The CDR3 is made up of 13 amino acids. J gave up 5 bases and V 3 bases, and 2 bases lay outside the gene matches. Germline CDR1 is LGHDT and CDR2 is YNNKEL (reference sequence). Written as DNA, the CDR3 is TGTGCCAGCAGCCACAGGGGGCGGGAGACCCAGTACTTC. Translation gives CASSHRGRETQYF.

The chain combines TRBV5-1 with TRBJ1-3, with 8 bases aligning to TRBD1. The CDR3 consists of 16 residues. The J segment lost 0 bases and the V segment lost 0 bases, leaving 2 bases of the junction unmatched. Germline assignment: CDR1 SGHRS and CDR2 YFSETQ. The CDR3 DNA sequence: TGCGCCAGCAGCTTGGGACAGGGGCTCTCTGGAAACACCATATATTTT. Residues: CASSLGQGLSGNTIYF.

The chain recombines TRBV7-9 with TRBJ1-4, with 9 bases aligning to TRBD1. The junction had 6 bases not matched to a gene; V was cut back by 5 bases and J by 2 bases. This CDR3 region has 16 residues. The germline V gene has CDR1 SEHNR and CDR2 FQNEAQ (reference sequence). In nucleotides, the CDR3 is TGTGCCAGCAGCCAGGGACAGGGTTATACTAATGAAAAACTGTTTTTT. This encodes CASSQGQGYTNEKLFF. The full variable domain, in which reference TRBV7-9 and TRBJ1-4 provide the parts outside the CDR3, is DTGVSQNPRHKITKRGQNVTFRCDPISEHNRLYWYRQTLGQGPEFLTYFQNEAQLEKSRLLSDRFSAERPKGSFSTLEIQRTEQGDSAMYLCASSQGQGYTNEKLFFGSGTQLSVL.

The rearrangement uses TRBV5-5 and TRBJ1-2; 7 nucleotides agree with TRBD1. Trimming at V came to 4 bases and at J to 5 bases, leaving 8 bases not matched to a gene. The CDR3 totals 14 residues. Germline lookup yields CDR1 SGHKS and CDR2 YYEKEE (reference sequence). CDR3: CASSPVETGYGYTF. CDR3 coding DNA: TGTGCCAGCAGCCCTGTCGAGACAGGGTATGGCTACACCTTC.

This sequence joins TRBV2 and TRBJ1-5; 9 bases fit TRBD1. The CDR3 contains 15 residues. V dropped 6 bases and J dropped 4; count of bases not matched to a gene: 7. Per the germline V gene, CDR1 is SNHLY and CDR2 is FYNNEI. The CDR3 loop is CASSLTGQGNQPQHF. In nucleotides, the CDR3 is TGTGCCAGCAGCCTTACTGGACAGGGGAATCAGCCCCAGCATTTT.

This CDR3 is CASSLEPGGRDTGELFF. The CDR3 DNA reads as TGCGCCAGCAGCTTGGAACCGGGAGGTCGGGACACCGGGGAGCTGTTTTTT. This chain links TRBV5-1 with TRBJ2-2; 7 bases agree with TRBD2. Germline assignment: CDR1 SGHRS and CDR2 YFSETQ. This CDR3 region has 17 residues. Trimming took 0 bases from V and 3 from J; bases not matched to a gene: 8.

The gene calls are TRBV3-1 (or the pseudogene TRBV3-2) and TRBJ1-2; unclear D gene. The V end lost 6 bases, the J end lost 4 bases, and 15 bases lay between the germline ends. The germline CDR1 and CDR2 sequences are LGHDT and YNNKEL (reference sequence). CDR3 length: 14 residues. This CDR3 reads CASRLGGESYGYTF. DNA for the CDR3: TGTGCCAGCAGGCTCGGCGGGGAGTCCTATGGCTACACCTTC.

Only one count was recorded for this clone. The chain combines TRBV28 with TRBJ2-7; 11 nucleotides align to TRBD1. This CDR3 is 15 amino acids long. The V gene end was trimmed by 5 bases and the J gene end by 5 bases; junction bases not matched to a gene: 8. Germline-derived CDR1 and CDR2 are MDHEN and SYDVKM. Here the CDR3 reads CASSRPGQGVDEQYF. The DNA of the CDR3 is TGTGCCAGCAGTCGTCCGGGACAGGGGGTGGACGAGCAGTACTTC.

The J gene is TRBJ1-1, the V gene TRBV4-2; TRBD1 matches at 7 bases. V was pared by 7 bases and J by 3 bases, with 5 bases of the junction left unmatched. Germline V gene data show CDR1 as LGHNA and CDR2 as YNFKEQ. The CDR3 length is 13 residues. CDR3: CASTTGSDTEAFF. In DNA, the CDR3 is TGTGCCAGCACGACAGGGTCGGACACTGAAGCTTTCTTT.

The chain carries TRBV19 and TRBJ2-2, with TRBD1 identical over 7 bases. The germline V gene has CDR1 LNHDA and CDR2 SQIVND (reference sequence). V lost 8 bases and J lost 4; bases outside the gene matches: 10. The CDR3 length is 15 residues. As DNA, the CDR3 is TGTGCCAGTCACCTGACAGGGCTTGTCACCGGGGAGCTGTTTTTT. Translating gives CASHLTGLVTGELFF.

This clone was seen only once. The CDR3 is CASSLESSKFTGELFF. The CDR3 DNA sequence: TGTGCCAGCAGCTTAGAGAGCTCCAAGTTCACCGGGGAGCTGTTTTTT. This chain uses TRBV7-6 with TRBJ2-2; D is unresolved. The CDR3 runs 16 residues. The germline CDR1 and CDR2 sequences are SGHVS and FNYEAQ. Between the trimmed V and J ends, which lost 1 base and 4 bases, there was a span of 13 bases.

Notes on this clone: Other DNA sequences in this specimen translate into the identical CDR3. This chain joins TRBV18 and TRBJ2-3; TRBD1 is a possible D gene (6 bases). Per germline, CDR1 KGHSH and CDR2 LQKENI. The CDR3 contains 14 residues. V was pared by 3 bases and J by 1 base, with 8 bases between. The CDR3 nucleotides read TGTGCCAGCTCACCGGGGGCGGGCACAGATACGCAGTATTTT. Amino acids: CASSPGAGTDTQYF.

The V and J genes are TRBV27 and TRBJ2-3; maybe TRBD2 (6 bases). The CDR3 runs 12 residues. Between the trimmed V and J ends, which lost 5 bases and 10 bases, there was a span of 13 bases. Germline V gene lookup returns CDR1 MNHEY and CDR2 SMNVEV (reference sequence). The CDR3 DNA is TGTGCCAGCAGTCCGCGGGGTGGGGCGCAGTATTTT. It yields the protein CASSPRGGAQYF.

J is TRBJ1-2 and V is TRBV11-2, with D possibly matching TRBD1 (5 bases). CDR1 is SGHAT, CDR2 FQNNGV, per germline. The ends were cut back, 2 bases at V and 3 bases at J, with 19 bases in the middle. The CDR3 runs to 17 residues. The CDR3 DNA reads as TGTGCCAGCAGCTTAAGGACACCAATGAAAATGGACTATGGCTACACCTTC. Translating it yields CASSLRTPMKMDYGYTF.

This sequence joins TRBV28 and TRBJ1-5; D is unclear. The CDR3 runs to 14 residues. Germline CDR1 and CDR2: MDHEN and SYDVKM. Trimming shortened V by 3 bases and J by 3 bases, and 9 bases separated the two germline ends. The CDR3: CASSFLRDNQPQHF. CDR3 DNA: TGTGCCAGCAGTTTTCTCCGAGACAATCAGCCCCAGCATTTT.

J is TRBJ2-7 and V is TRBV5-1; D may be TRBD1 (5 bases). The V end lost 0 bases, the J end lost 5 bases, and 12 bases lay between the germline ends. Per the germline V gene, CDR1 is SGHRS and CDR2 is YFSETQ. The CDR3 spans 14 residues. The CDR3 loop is CASSLVGVDDEQYF. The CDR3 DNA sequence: TGCGCCAGCAGCTTGGTAGGGGTCGACGACGAGCAGTACTTC. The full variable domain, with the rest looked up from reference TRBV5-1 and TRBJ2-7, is KAGVTQTPRYLIKTRGQQVTLSCSPISGHRSVSWYQQTPGQGLQFLFEYFSETQRNKGNFPGRFSGRQFSNSRSEMNVSTLELGDSALYLCASSLVGVDDEQYFGPGTRLTVT.

This CDR3 reads CASSSDIPSGYTF. CDR3 in DNA: TGTGCCAGCAGTTCGGACATTCCGAGTGGCTACACCTTC. V is TRBV28 and J is TRBJ1-2; possible D gene TRBD1, 5 bases. This CDR3 is 13 amino acids long. Trimming removed 4 bases from V and 7 bases from J, with 13 bases in between. Per the germline V gene, CDR1 is MDHEN and CDR2 is SYDVKM.

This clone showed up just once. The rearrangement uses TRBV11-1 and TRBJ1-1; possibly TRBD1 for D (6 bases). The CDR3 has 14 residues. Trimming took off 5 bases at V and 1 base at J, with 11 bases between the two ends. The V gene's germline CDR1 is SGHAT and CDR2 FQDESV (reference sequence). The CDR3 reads CASSRGGGNTEAFF. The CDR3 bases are TGTGCCAGCAGCCGGGGGGGCGGGAACACTGAAGCTTTCTTT.

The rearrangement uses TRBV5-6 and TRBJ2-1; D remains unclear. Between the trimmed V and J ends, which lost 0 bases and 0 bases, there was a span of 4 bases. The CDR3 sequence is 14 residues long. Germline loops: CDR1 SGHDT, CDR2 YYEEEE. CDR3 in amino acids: CASSLASSYNEQFF. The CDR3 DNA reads TGTGCCAGCAGCTTGGCCAGCTCCTACAATGAGCAGTTCTTC.

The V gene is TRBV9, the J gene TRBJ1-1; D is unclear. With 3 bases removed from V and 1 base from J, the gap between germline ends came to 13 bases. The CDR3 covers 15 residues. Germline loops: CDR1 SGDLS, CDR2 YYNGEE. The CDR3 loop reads CASSEGGLRNTEAFF. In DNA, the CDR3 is TGTGCCAGCAGCGAGGGAGGCCTACGGAACACTGAAGCTTTCTTT.

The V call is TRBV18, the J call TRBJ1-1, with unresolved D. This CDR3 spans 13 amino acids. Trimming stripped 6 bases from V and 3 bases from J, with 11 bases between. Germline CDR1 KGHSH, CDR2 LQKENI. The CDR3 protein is CASSGEEDTEAFF. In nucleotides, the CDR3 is TGTGCCAGCTCGGGAGAGGAGGACACTGAAGCTTTCTTT.

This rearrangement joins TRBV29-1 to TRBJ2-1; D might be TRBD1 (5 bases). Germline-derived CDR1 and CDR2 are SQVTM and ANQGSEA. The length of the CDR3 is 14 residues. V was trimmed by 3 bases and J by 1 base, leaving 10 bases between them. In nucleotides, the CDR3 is TGCAGCGTTGATGGGGCTCCTTCCTACAATGAGCAGTTCTTC. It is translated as CSVDGAPSYNEQFF.